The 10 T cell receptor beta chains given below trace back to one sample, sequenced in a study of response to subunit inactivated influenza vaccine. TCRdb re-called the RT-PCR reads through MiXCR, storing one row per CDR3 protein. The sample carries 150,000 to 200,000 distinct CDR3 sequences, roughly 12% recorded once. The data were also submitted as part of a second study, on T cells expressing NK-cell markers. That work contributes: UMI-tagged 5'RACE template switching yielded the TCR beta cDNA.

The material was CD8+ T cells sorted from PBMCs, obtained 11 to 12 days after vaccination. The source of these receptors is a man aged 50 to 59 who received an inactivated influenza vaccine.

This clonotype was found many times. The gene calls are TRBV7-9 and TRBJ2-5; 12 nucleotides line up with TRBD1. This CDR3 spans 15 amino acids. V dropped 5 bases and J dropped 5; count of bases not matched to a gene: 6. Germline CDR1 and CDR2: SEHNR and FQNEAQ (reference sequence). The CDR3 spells CASSHRDRGPETQYF. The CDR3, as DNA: TGTGCCAGCAGCCACCGGGACAGGGGGCCTGAGACCCAGTACTTC.

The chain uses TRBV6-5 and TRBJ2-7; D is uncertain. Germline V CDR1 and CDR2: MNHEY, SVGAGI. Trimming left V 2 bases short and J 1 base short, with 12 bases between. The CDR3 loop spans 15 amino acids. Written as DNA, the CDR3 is TGTGCCAGCAGTTACGGCAGTTGGGGATCCTACGAGCAGTACTTC. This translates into CASSYGSWGSYEQYF.

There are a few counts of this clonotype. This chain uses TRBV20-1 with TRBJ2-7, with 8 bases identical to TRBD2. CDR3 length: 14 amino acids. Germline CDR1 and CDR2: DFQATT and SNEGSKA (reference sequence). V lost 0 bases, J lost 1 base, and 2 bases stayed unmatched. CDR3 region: CSARETGGSYEQYF. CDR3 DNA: TGCAGTGCTAGAGAAACGGGGGGGTCCTACGAGCAGTACTTC.

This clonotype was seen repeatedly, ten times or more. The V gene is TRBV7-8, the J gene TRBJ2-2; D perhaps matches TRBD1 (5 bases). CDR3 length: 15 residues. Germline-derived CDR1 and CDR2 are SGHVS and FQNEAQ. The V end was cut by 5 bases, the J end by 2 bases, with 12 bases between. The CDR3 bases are TGTGCCAGCAGCATACCGACAGTTAACACCGGGGAGCTGTTTTTT. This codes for CASSIPTVNTGELFF.

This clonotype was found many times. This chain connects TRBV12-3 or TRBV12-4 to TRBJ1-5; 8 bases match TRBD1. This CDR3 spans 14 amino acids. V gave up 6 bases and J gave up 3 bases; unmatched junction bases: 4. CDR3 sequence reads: CASSGQGNNQPQHF. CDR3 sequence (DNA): TGTGCCAGCAGCGGACAGGGAAACAATCAGCCCCAGCATTTT.

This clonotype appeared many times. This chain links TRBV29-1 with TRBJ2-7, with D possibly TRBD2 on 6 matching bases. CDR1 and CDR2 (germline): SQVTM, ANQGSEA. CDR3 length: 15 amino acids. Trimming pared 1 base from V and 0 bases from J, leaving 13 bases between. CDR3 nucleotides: TGCAGCGTTGAAGGAGGTAGCGGAAGCTCCTACGAGCAGTACTTC. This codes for CSVEGGSGSSYEQYF.

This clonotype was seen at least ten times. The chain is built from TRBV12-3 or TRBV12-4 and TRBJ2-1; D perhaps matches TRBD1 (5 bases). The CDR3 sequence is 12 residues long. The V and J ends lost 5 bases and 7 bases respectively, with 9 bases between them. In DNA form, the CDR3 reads TGTGCCAGCAGTCCAGGGATTAATGAGCAGTTCTTC. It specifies CASSPGINEQFF.

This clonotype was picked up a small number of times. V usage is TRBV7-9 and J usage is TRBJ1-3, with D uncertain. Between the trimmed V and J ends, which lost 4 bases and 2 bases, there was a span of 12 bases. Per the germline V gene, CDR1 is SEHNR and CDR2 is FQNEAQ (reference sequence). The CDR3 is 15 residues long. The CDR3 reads CASSSGSIAGNTIYF. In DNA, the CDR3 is TGTGCCAGCAGCTCCGGGAGCATCGCTGGAAACACCATATATTTT.

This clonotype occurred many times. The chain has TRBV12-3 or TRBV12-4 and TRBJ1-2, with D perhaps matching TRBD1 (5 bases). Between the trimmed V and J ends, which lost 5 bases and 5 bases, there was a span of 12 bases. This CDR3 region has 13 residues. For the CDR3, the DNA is TGTGCCAGCAGTAGGGGAAGTGGGTATGGCTACACCTTC. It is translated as CASSRGSGYGYTF.

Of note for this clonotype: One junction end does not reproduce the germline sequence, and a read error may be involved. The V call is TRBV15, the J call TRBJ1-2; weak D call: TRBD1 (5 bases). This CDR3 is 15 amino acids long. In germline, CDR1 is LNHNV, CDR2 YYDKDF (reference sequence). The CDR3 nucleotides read TGTGCCACCAGACCATCGACAGACACGAACTATGGCTGCACCTTC. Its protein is CATRPSTDTNYGCTF.